This TCR beta chain was documented in a study of blood T cell repertoires in COVID-19. For the study at large: The study drew acute and convalescent COVID-19 samples from the United States, Italy and Spain. In each case, the material was cDNA or gDNA derived from T cells, B-cell-depleted T cells, or PBMCs.

TCRdb's table, derived via immunoSEQ multiplex PCR, lists solely in-frame clones and lacks some. The repertoire consists of approximately 93,000 clones, with around nine tenths occurring once and the leading ten covering approximately 2%. Germline assignment: CDR1 MNHNY and CDR2 SVGAGI (reference sequence). CDR3 length equals 11 residues. With respect to this clone: At one of its ends the junction is not consistent with the germline gene, which may arise from a read error.

Recruited during active infection, patients (from Seattle) were subsequently followed longitudinally. This sequence was found in a man aged 50-60 years with COVID-19, enrolled during active disease. The sequenced sample consisted of peripheral blood. The chain joins TRBV6-6 to TRBJ1-6; maybe TRBD1 (6 bases). The CDR3: CKGQGTSPLHF. The CDR3 DNA reads TGCAAAGGGCAGGGGACTTCACCCCTCCACTTT.